The sequence of this T cell receptor (beta chain) was determined in a study of cytomegalovirus exposure and HLA in healthy donors. A multiplex PCR was run with 60 Vbeta primers and 13 Jbeta primers. Here immunoSEQ multiplex PCR was the method, and the copy in TCRdb shows in-frame clones only, minus some. The data contain some 97,000 clones, about 79% of them seen just once; the ten biggest clones take up 4.1%. The CDR3 loop spans 14 amino acids. With 7 bases removed from V and 1 base from J, the gap between germline ends came to 13 bases. CDR1 is MNHNY and CDR2 is SVGAGI in the germline V gene (reference sequence).

This TCR was recovered from a female donor in good health and CMV-seropositive. This chain links TRBV6-6 with TRBJ1-1; perhaps TRBD1 as D (6 bases). Sequencing was carried out using PBMCs. In nucleotides, the CDR3 is TGTGCCAGCAAACTTGGGGGCCCGAACACTGAAGCTTTCTTT. Protein sequence: CASKLGGPNTEAFF.